Presented here are 8 T cell receptor beta chains from one specimen sequenced in a study of radiation and T cells in renal cell carcinoma (dated by TCRdb to 2019 to 2021). The time point label here, explained by the study, means: tumor resected at nephrectomy. According to the study, the label for this sample's treatment or condition signals: treatment-naive control, cytoreductive nephrectomy. To prepare the library, the immunoSEQ multiplex PCR assay was applied. TCRdb limited this immuneACCESS table to in-frame rearrangements with V and J called. A share of clones is missing; checked studies link under half to unresolved V genes, and the rest is unexplained. Here the sample has more than 14,000 clones; around two thirds occur a single time. Clones ranked in the top ten supply approximately 16% of the sample. Sequences were derived from tumor tissue, sampled from a patient whose treatment was nephrectomy without radiotherapy. The source of these receptors is a man in his 60s with renal cell carcinoma.

This clone was recorded only once. The chain joins TRBV9 to TRBJ2-1; TRBD2 matches 8 bases. CDR1 is SGDLS, CDR2 YYNGEE, per germline. The ends lost 1 base at V and 5 bases at J; junction bases unmatched: 5. The CDR3 has 15 amino acids. The CDR3, as DNA: TGTGCCAGCAGCGTAAGCGGGAGCGGCAACAATGAGCAGTTCTTC. This codes for CASSVSGSGNNEQFF. The variable domain in full, completed from reference TRBV9 and TRBJ2-1, reads DSGVTQTPKHLITATGQRVTLRCSPRSGDLSVYWYQQSLDQGLQFLIQYYNGEERAKGNILERFSAQQFPDLHSELNLSSLELGDSALYFCASSVSGSGNNEQFFGPGTRLTVL.

The V call is TRBV6-6, the J call TRBJ1-4, with 8 bases identical to TRBD1. Trimming at V came to 7 bases and at J to 8 bases, leaving 6 bases not matched to a gene. The germline V gene encodes CDR1 MNHNY and CDR2 SVGAGI (reference sequence). The CDR3 has 13 residues. The CDR3 DNA sequence: TGTGCCAGCAAACAGGGGGATCGAGAAAAACTGTTTTTT. It yields the protein CASKQGDREKLFF.

The chain joins TRBV29-1 to TRBJ1-1, with D perhaps TRBD1 (6 bases). Trimming removed 1 base from V and 3 bases from J, with 15 bases in between. This CDR3 is 15 amino acids long. Germline V gives CDR1 SQVTM, CDR2 ANQGSEA. The CDR3 sequence: CSVEGGSGAYTEAFF. CDR3 DNA: TGCAGCGTTGAAGGGGGGTCGGGGGCGTACACTGAAGCTTTCTTT.

In this sample, this clone turned up a few times. The V and J genes are TRBV27 and TRBJ2-7; 8 nucleotides agree with TRBD1. CDR1 and CDR2 (germline): MNHEY, SMNVEV (reference sequence). The length of the CDR3 is 13 residues. The V segment lost 4 bases and the J segment 5 bases; nucleotides outside the gene matches: 4. The CDR3 coding sequence is TGTGCCAGCAGTTGGGCAGGGGGCAACGAGCAGTACTTC. This translates into CASSWAGGNEQYF.

V usage is TRBV28 and J usage is TRBJ1-5; 7 nucleotides match TRBD1. This CDR3 is built from 17 residues. After removal of 6 bases from V and 5 bases from J, the junction contained 16 bases not matched to a gene. Germline lookup yields CDR1 MDHEN and CDR2 SYDVKM. CDR3 amino acids: CASRGGEGANIYQPQHF. The CDR3 region has the DNA TGTGCCAGCAGGGGGGGCGAGGGGGCCAATATCTATCAGCCCCAGCATTTT.

This clone was seen a few times. The chain is built from TRBV7-9 and TRBJ2-5; 14 bases agree with TRBD2. V lost 5 bases, J lost 3 bases, and 11 bases stayed unmatched. The germline V gene has CDR1 SEHNR and CDR2 FQNEAQ (reference sequence). CDR3 length: 18 amino acids. The CDR3 DNA is TGTGCCAGCAGCCAGGGACTAGCGGGAGTGTGGGGAGAAGAGACCCAGTACTTC. Translating gives CASSQGLAGVWGEETQYF.

A note on this clone: One end of the junction varies from germline; a read error may be responsible. The chain joins TRBV10-3 to TRBJ1-6; maybe TRBD1 (6 bases). Germline lookup yields CDR1 ENHRY and CDR2 SYGVKD. The CDR3 totals 13 residues. CDR3 nucleotide sequence: TGCCGCTCCCGGAGGGGGTCCAATTCACCCCTCCACTTT. Its protein product is CRSRRGSNSPLHF.

This chain joins TRBV5-1 and TRBJ2-5; 7 bases line up with TRBD2. Germline V CDR1 and CDR2: SGHRS, YFSETQ. CDR3 length equals 16 residues. Germline trimming cut 1 base from V and 7 bases from J; bases unmatched to any gene: 13. CDR3 residues: CASSLFPGDSSGTQYF. The CDR3 DNA reads TGCGCCAGCAGCTTGTTCCCAGGAGATTCTAGCGGGACCCAGTACTTC.